Below are 12 T cell receptor beta chains sequenced from a single sample in a study of T-cell memory formation after mild COVID-19. TCRdb re-derived calls from the 5' RACE reads in MiXCR, one entry per CDR3 protein. The data hold 300,000 to 350,000 distinct CDR3 sequences, with just under 20% observed a single time. The sequenced sample was PBMCs or a T cell subset sorted from them (not recorded which). The receptors were gathered from a man between 18 and 35 years old who had mild COVID-19 (a few samples of this study predate the infection). Cell type and time point are not known.

This clonotype was seen only a few times. This sequence joins TRBV12-3 or TRBV12-4 and TRBJ2-6; perhaps TRBD1 as D (6 bases). The CDR3 is 15 residues long. V was pared by 6 bases and J by 0 bases, with 9 bases between. The CDR3 is CASSVGASGANVLTF. CDR3 DNA sequence: TGTGCCAGCAGCGTGGGGGCCTCTGGGGCCAACGTCCTGACTTTC.

V gene TRBV29-1 combines with J gene TRBJ1-2, with no clear D. From germline, CDR1 is SQVTM and CDR2 ANQGSEA. The CDR3 has 12 amino acids. V lost 4 bases and J 7 bases, leaving 13 bases between the germline ends. The DNA of the CDR3 is TGCAGCGTTGGCGGCCTAAAGGGTGGCTACACCTTC. This sequence encodes CSVGGLKGGYTF.

This clonotype was picked up a small number of times. The chain carries TRBV5-1 and TRBJ1-2; D not certain. The CDR3 consists of 14 residues. Germline lookup yields CDR1 SGHRS and CDR2 YFSETQ. Trimming took 0 bases from V and 0 from J, leaving 6 bases between them. CDR3 DNA: TGCGCCAGCAGCTTGGAACACCCTAACTATGGCTACACCTTC. It specifies CASSLEHPNYGYTF.

The table lists this clonotype with a few counts. This chain joins TRBV29-1 and TRBJ1-2, with 10 bases that match TRBD1. J was trimmed by 8 bases and V by 2 bases; bases with no gene match: 5. The V gene's germline CDR1 is SQVTM and CDR2 ANQGSEA. The CDR3 consists of 13 residues. The CDR3 DNA reads TGCAGCGTTGAACGGGACAGGGGAGGAGGCTACACCTTC. This sequence encodes CSVERDRGGGYTF.

This clonotype was counted between two and nine times. The rearrangement uses TRBV12-3 or TRBV12-4 and TRBJ1-2, with TRBD1 as a possible D gene (6 bases). This CDR3 has 12 amino acids. V shed 4 bases and J shed 5 bases, with 8 bases lying between them. The CDR3 sequence: CASSWTEYGYTF. CDR3 sequence (DNA): TGTGCCAGCAGTTGGACAGAATATGGCTACACCTTC.

This clonotype was detected only a few times. The rearrangement links TRBV11-2 to TRBJ2-3, with a tentative D call TRBD2 (6 bases). The CDR3 length is 15 residues. Germline-derived CDR1 and CDR2 are SGHAT and FQNNGV. The V end was cut by 1 base, the J end by 1 base, with 9 bases between. CDR3 in amino acids: CASSLAAGRTDTQYF. CDR3 in DNA: TGTGCCAGCAGCTTAGCAGCGGGCCGCACAGATACGCAGTATTTT. The full variable domain, with the rest looked up from reference TRBV11-2 and TRBJ2-3, is EAGVAQSPRYKIIEKRQSVAFWCNPISGHATLYWYQQILGQGPKLLIQFQNNGVVDDSQLPKDRFSAERLKGVDSTLKIQPAKLEDSAVYLCASSLAAGRTDTQYFGPGTRLTVL.

The CDR3 sequence: CASSLGVGGLSERFF. CDR3 sequence (DNA): TGCGCCAGCAGCTTGGGTGTCGGGGGACTCTCTGAGCGTTTCTTC. V usage is TRBV5-1 and J usage is TRBJ2-1; D perhaps matches TRBD2 (6 bases). V was clipped by 0 bases and J by 16 bases, with 23 bases between them. This CDR3 is built from 15 residues. Germline CDR1 is SGHRS and CDR2 is YFSETQ.

This clonotype was counted a single time. This chain uses TRBV5-4 with TRBJ2-3; D gene unclear. Germline CDR1 is SGHNT and CDR2 is YYREEE (reference sequence). Trimming removed 1 base from V and 0 bases from J, with 6 bases in between. This CDR3 has 14 amino acids. The CDR3 DNA sequence: TGTGCCAGCAGCTTGATCTTCAGCACAGATACGCAGTATTTT. This translates into CASSLIFSTDTQYF.

This clonotype was seen only a few times. V and J are TRBV20-1 and TRBJ1-6, with D perhaps TRBD1 (5 bases). The germline gives CDR1 DFQATT, CDR2 SNEGSKA (reference sequence). Trimming stripped 5 bases from V and 0 bases from J, with 11 bases between. The CDR3 runs 15 residues. CDR3 residues: CSAVGGPSYNSPLHF. CDR3 in DNA: TGCAGTGCTGTTGGGGGACCCTCCTATAATTCACCCCTCCACTTT.

The CDR3 loop is CSARVFPGLLGSPLHF. In nucleotides, the CDR3 is TGCAGTGCTAGAGTCTTTCCGGGGCTACTGGGTTCACCCCTCCACTTT. The J gene is TRBJ1-6, the V gene TRBV20-1; possibly TRBD1 for D (5 bases). This CDR3 comprises 16 residues. Trimming cost V 1 base and J 9 bases, with 19 bases left between them. Germline lookup yields CDR1 DFQATT and CDR2 SNEGSKA (reference sequence).

CDR3 DNA sequence: TGTGCCAGTAGTATTCGGGACCTACTTTCGGAAAAACTGTTTTTT. This translates into CASSIRDLLSEKLFF. J is TRBJ1-4 and V is TRBV19, with D perhaps TRBD1 (5 bases). Trimming left V 3 bases short and J 8 bases short, with 16 bases between. Germline CDR1 and CDR2: LNHDA and SQIVND (reference sequence). CDR3 size: 15 residues.

CDR3 sequence: CASSGTGTANSPLHF. The CDR3 bases are TGTGCCAGCAGTGGGACAGGGACTGCTAATTCACCCCTCCACTTT. The chain carries TRBV6-5 and TRBJ1-6; 9 bases line up with TRBD1. Germline CDR1 is MNHEY and CDR2 is SVGAGI. Trimming cost V 5 bases and J 6 bases; bases outside gene matches: 5. This CDR3 has 15 amino acids.